The 19 T cell receptor beta chains given below trace back to one sample, sequenced in a study of T cell changes during pregnancy in multiple sclerosis. Repertoires were generated with immunoSEQ multiplex PCR, while TCRdb's copy carries only in-frame clones and drops some. Among about 70,000 clones listed, about 90% were seen once. The specimen was peripheral blood, collected in the third trimester of pregnancy. Receptors originate from a female donor in good health, enrolled as a control in a pregnancy study.

This clone was seen a few times. CDR3 in amino acids: CASSPLGGATSPLHF. CDR3 nucleotides: TGTGCCAGCAGCCCCCTCGGGGGGGCAACGTCACCCCTCCACTTT. This chain links TRBV7-8 with TRBJ1-6; TRBD1 is a possible D gene (6 bases). The CDR3 is 15 amino acids. CDR1 and CDR2 (germline): SGHVS, FQNEAQ. Trimming cost V 5 bases and J 10 bases, with 18 bases left between them.

V and J are TRBV7-3 and TRBJ2-1, with TRBD2 matching over 7 bases. CDR3 length equals 16 residues. V trimming: 4 bases; J trimming: 3 bases; junction bases outside the gene matches: 9. The germline CDR1 and CDR2 sequences are SGHTA and FQGTGA. The CDR3 loop reads CASSSHGGTGYNEQFF. The CDR3 DNA follows: TGTGCCAGCAGCTCCCACGGGGGGACTGGCTACAATGAGCAGTTCTTC.

The chain couples TRBV19 to TRBJ1-1, with 7 bases lining up with TRBD1. J gave up 8 bases and V 3 bases, and 0 bases lay outside the gene matches. The CDR3 has 11 residues. Germline CDR1 and CDR2: LNHDA and SQIVND (reference sequence). DNA of the CDR3: TGTGCCAGTAGTATGGACAGGGAAGCTTTCTTT. The encoded protein is CASSMDREAFF.

The V gene is TRBV6-6, the J gene TRBJ2-7; D is ambiguous. The CDR3 sequence is 14 residues long. With 0 bases removed from V and 2 bases from J, the gap between germline ends came to 8 bases. Germline CDR1 reads MNHNY; CDR2 reads SVGAGI (reference sequence). The CDR3 reads CASSYSGRTYEQYF. CDR3 sequence (DNA): TGTGCCAGCAGTTACTCGGGCCGGACCTACGAGCAGTACTTC.

V usage is TRBV7-2 and J usage is TRBJ2-7; 12 bases are a match to TRBD2. Germline V lookup: CDR1 SGHTA, CDR2 FQGNSA. This CDR3 comprises 15 residues. The junction had 8 bases not matched to a gene; V was cut back by 5 bases and J by 6 bases. CDR3 nucleotide sequence: TGTGCCAGCAGCCAACTAGCGGGGGGTGGTGTCGAGCAGTACTTC. Its protein product is CASSQLAGGGVEQYF.

The rearrangement uses TRBV6-6 and TRBJ2-7; a weak D match, TRBD1 (6 bases). CDR1 is MNHNY, CDR2 SVGAGI, per germline (reference sequence). Trimming cost V 2 bases and J 3 bases, with 17 bases left between them. The CDR3 contains 16 residues. The CDR3 loop is CASSYPQGRTLYEQYF. The CDR3 DNA follows: TGTGCCAGCAGTTACCCCCAGGGGAGAACACTCTACGAGCAGTACTTC.

The chain recombines TRBV27 with TRBJ2-3, with 14 nucleotides matching TRBD2. Germline CDR1 MNHEY, CDR2 SMNVEV (reference sequence). The CDR3 loop spans 16 amino acids. J gave up 3 bases and V 2 bases, and 1 base lay outside the gene matches. The CDR3 coding sequence is TGTGCCAGCAGTTTAGGACTAGCGGGGGGTACAGATACGCAGTATTTT. Amino acid sequence: CASSLGLAGGTDTQYF.

This chain connects TRBV5-1 to TRBJ2-1; 9 bases agree with TRBD1. V was clipped by 0 bases and J by 7 bases; unmatched bases: 8. Germline assignment: CDR1 SGHRS and CDR2 YFSETQ. The CDR3 sequence is 16 residues long. CDR3 bases: TGCGCCAGCAGCTTGGAGGGACAGGGTCCTGTTAATGAGCAGTTCTTC. Residues: CASSLEGQGPVNEQFF.

CDR3 protein: CASSLADRAYGYTF. The CDR3 bases are TGTGCCAGCAGCTTGGCGGACAGGGCCTATGGCTACACCTTC. This sequence joins TRBV5-4 and TRBJ1-2; 8 bases match TRBD1. The CDR3 length is 14 residues. V lost 0 bases to trimming and J lost 4 bases; unmatched junction nucleotides: 2. Germline CDR1 is SGHNT and CDR2 is YYREEE (reference sequence).

The V call is TRBV5-4, the J call TRBJ1-3; 8 nucleotides line up with TRBD1. The V and J ends lost 5 bases and 9 bases, in that order; junction bases with no gene match: 10. This CDR3 is built from 14 residues. The V gene's germline CDR1 is SGHNT and CDR2 YYREEE (reference sequence). CDR3 nucleotides: TGTGCCAGCAGACCAGACAGGGGCGGGAGCACCATATATTTT. Amino acid sequence: CASRPDRGGSTIYF.

The chain employs TRBV7-6 and TRBJ2-4, with 10 bases aligning to TRBD1. CDR3 length: 15 residues. J was trimmed by 10 bases and V by 5 bases; bases with no gene match: 11. Germline CDR1 SGHVS, CDR2 FNYEAQ. In DNA, the CDR3 is TGTGCCAGCAGCCCTGGGACAGGGGAGGGGGCGATTCAGTACTTC. Encoded protein: CASSPGTGEGAIQYF. The full variable domain, in which reference TRBV7-6 and TRBJ2-4 provide the parts outside the CDR3, is GAGVSQSPRYKVTKRGQDVALRCDPISGHVSLYWYRQALGQGPEFLTYFNYEAQQDKSGLPNDRFSAERPEGSISTLTIQRTEQRDSAMYRCASSPGTGEGAIQYFGAGTRLSVL.

The chain uses TRBV11-3 and TRBJ1-2; D unclear. Germline V gives CDR1 SGHNT, CDR2 YENEEA. Trimming pared 1 base from V and 5 bases from J, leaving 8 bases between. The CDR3 contains 13 residues. CDR3 in amino acids: CASSLVGGYGYTF. CDR3 DNA: TGTGCCAGCAGCTTAGTCGGCGGTTATGGCTACACCTTC. Variable domain in full (rest from reference TRBV11-3 and TRBJ1-2): EAGVVQSPRYKIIEKKQPVAFWCNPISGHNTLYWYLQNLGQGPELLIRYENEEAVDDSQLPKDRFSAERLKGVDSTLKIQPAELGDSAVYLCASSLVGGYGYTFGSGTRLTVV.

The gene calls are TRBV7-6 and TRBJ1-2; possible D gene TRBD1, 6 bases. V lost 5 bases and J 5 bases, leaving 24 bases between the germline ends. The CDR3 length is 17 residues. Per the germline V gene, CDR1 is SGHVS and CDR2 is FNYEAQ. DNA for the CDR3: TGTGCCAGCAGCGCCCCTGCCGCTCCCCCAGGGGCATATGGCTACACCTTC. This translates into CASSAPAAPPGAYGYTF.

The chain has TRBV13 and TRBJ2-1, with a possible D match to TRBD1 (6 bases). This CDR3 spans 14 amino acids. V was cut by 5 bases and J by 6 bases, with 14 bases left in between. Germline V CDR1 and CDR2: PRHDT, FYEKMQ (reference sequence). The CDR3 here is CASSEQRTVNEQFF. The DNA of the CDR3 is TGTGCCAGCAGCGAACAACGGACAGTCAATGAGCAGTTCTTC.

The rearrangement joins TRBV30 to TRBJ1-3; D is unclear. This CDR3 is 15 amino acids long. Germline V gives CDR1 GTSNPN, CDR2 SVGIG (reference sequence). Deletions cut 2 bases from V and 4 bases from J, with 15 bases between. In nucleotides, the CDR3 is TGTGCCTGGAGTAGAGCGGAGCTCCTGGGAAACACCATATATTTT. As protein: CAWSRAELLGNTIYF.

J is TRBJ2-5 and V is TRBV27; D might be TRBD1 (5 bases). The CDR3 covers 14 residues. CDR1 is MNHEY and CDR2 is SMNVEV in the germline V gene (reference sequence). The V end was cut by 5 bases, the J end by 1 base, with 11 bases between. CDR3 amino acids: CASSPGQFQETQYF. The CDR3 coding sequence is TGTGCCAGCAGTCCCGGACAATTCCAAGAGACCCAGTACTTC.

This chain joins TRBV29-1 and TRBJ2-2; tentative D call: TRBD1 (7 bases). Germline lookup yields CDR1 SQVTM and CDR2 ANQGSEA. This CDR3 contains 17 residues. V lost 6 bases and J 2 bases, leaving 22 bases between the germline ends. In DNA, the CDR3 is TGCAGCGTCCCAACGGCCGTACAGGGGACTAACACCGGGGAGCTGTTTTTT. As protein: CSVPTAVQGTNTGELFF.

This clone was seen only once. The chain combines TRBV6-1 with TRBJ2-3, with 16 bases identical to TRBD2. Germline loops: CDR1 MNHNS, CDR2 SASEGT. The V gene end was trimmed by 6 bases and the J gene end by 4 bases; junction bases not matched to a gene: 16. The CDR3 spans 20 residues. The CDR3 DNA is TGTGCCAGCAGGGAAAAAGGGACTAGCGGGGGGGCCCGCGCTTCAGATACGCAGTATTTT. Its protein product is CASREKGTSGGARASDTQYF.

The rearrangement links TRBV4-1 to TRBJ1-1, with 8 bases aligning to TRBD1. V gave up 1 base and J gave up 4 bases; unmatched junction bases: 17. Germline V lookup: CDR1 MGHRA, CDR2 YSYEKL. The CDR3 runs to 19 residues. This CDR3 reads CASSQVSGQGGGRSTEAFF. The CDR3 DNA reads TGCGCCAGCAGCCAAGTTTCCGGACAGGGAGGAGGCCGATCCACTGAAGCTTTCTTT.